A single sample gave rise to the 28 T cell receptor beta chains below, sequenced in a study of T cell repertoires in aging, cancer and after chemotherapy. The template was genomic DNA from peripheral blood, not RNA. Multiplex touch-down PCR with TRB-A/B primers amplified rearranged V-D-J TRB sequences. TCRdb independently ran MiXCR on the multiplex PCR reads; one entry per CDR3 protein. Seen here are several thousand distinct CDR3 sequences, approximately 26% observed once, and the top ten hold about 33%. Sample: blood. Receptors were obtained from a human donor with a blood cancer.

This clonotype ranks as medium-sized. This chain connects TRBV6-2 or TRBV6-3 to TRBJ2-3; D is perhaps TRBD1 (5 bases). The CDR3 is made up of 18 amino acids. Germline CDR1 and CDR2: MNHEY and SVGEGT. Trimming removed 6 bases from V and 2 bases from J, with 24 bases in between. CDR3 nucleotide sequence: TGTGCCAGCAGAACAACAGGTCTTCTAAGGGGCTACACAGATACGCAGTATTTT. Residues: CASRTTGLLRGYTDTQYF.

This clonotype is medium-sized within its sample. This chain connects TRBV30 to TRBJ2-7; D call uncertain. This CDR3 is 11 amino acids long. Looked up from germline, CDR1 is GTSNPN and CDR2 is SVGIG (reference sequence). V was clipped by 0 bases and J by 3 bases, with 3 bases between them. The CDR3 DNA reads as TGTGCCTGGAGTGTAAACTACGAGCAGTACTTC. Translation gives CAWSVNYEQYF. The whole variable domain, filled in from reference TRBV30 and TRBJ2-7, reads SQTIHQWPATLVQPVGSPLSLECTVEGTSNPNLYWYRQAAGRGLQLLFYSVGIGQISSEVPQNLSASRPQDRQFILSSKKLLLSDSGFYLCAWSVNYEQYFGPGTRLTVT.

Points on this clonotype: The junction departs from germline at one end; a sequencing error may be responsible. The CDR3 DNA is TGTGCCAGCAGTTACACCCGACAGGGGGACTATGGCTACACCTTC. Its protein product is CASSYTRQGDYGYTF. V usage is TRBV10-1 and J usage is TRBJ1-2; 9 bases line up with TRBD1. The CDR3 loop spans 15 amino acids. CDR1 and CDR2 from the germline V gene are WNHNN and SYGVQD (reference sequence).

This clonotype came up a few times. The chain carries TRBV24-1 and TRBJ2-3; maybe TRBD2 (5 bases). CDR3 size: 13 residues. Looked up from germline, CDR1 is KGHDR and CDR2 is SFDVKD. Trimming pared 9 bases from V and 6 bases from J, leaving 15 bases between. CDR3 in amino acids: CATEGSFTDTQYF. CDR3 nucleotide sequence: TGTGCCACCGAAGGGAGCTTTACGGATACGCAGTATTTT.

The rearrangement uses TRBV19 and TRBJ1-2, with a weak D call TRBD1 (6 bases). Trimming took 8 bases from V and 0 from J, leaving 10 bases between them. Per the germline V gene, CDR1 is LNHDA and CDR2 is SQIVND (reference sequence). The CDR3 is 13 residues long. The CDR3 DNA reads as TGTGCCAGTGCCGGACAGTCTAACTATGGCTACACCTTC. It codes for CASAGQSNYGYTF. The full variable domain, completed using reference TRBV19 and TRBJ1-2, is DGGITQSPKYLFRKEGQNVTLSCEQNLNHDAMYWYRQDPGQGLRLIYYSQIVNDFQKGDIAEGYSVSREKKESFPLTVTSAQKNPTAFYLCASAGQSNYGYTFGSGTRLTVV.

The chain is built from TRBV15 and TRBJ2-4; 8 bases match TRBD2. CDR1 and CDR2 from the germline V gene are LNHNV and YYDKDF (reference sequence). The CDR3 consists of 16 residues. The V segment lost 8 bases and the J segment 0 bases; nucleotides outside the gene matches: 9. CDR3 nucleotides: TGTGCCACCGAAACGGGGGGGCTCGGAGCCAAAAACATTCAGTACTTC. Its translation: CATETGGLGAKNIQYF. Drawing the rest from reference TRBV15 and TRBJ2-4, the complete variable domain is DAMVIQNPRYQVTQFGKPVTLSCSQTLNHNVMYWYQQKSSQAPKLLFHYYDKDFNNEADTPDNFQSRRPNTSFCFLDIRSPGLGDTAMYLCATETGGLGAKNIQYFGAGTRLSVL.

This clonotype appeared a few times. V usage is TRBV20-1 and J usage is TRBJ2-2; 11 nucleotides agree with TRBD2. CDR1 is DFQATT, CDR2 SNEGSKA, per germline (reference sequence). J gave up 5 bases and V 5 bases, and 4 bases lay outside the gene matches. The CDR3 totals 14 residues. CDR3 loop: CSALAGGGTGELFF. The CDR3 DNA sequence: TGCAGTGCTCTAGCGGGAGGTGGAACCGGGGAGCTGTTTTTT.

In this sample, this clonotype turned up a few times. The chain recombines TRBV7-9 with TRBJ2-7; the match to TRBD2 covers 14 bases. The CDR3 is made up of 15 amino acids. The germline V gene has CDR1 SEHNR and CDR2 FQNEAQ (reference sequence). J was trimmed by 9 bases and V by 5 bases; bases with no gene match: 9. Here the CDR3 reads CASSPPSTSGRVQYF. DNA of the CDR3: TGTGCCAGCAGCCCTCCATCGACTAGCGGGAGGGTGCAGTACTTC.

The chain recombines TRBV24-1 with TRBJ2-1; D is unclear. The CDR3 sequence is 13 residues long. Trimming pared 4 bases from V and 7 bases from J, leaving 10 bases between. Germline CDR1 KGHDR, CDR2 SFDVKD. CDR3 sequence (DNA): TGTGCCACCAGTGAGGGCGTTCAGAATGAGCAGTTCTTC. As protein: CATSEGVQNEQFF.

The chain couples TRBV20-1 to TRBJ2-4; no definite D call. This CDR3 has 14 amino acids. Looked up from germline, CDR1 is DFQATT and CDR2 is SNEGSKA (reference sequence). V was clipped by 3 bases and J by 0 bases, with 9 bases between them. This chain's CDR3 is CSASFSLAKNIQYF. CDR3 coding DNA: TGCAGTGCTAGTTTCTCCCTAGCCAAAAACATTCAGTACTTC.

This rearrangement joins TRBV7-9 to TRBJ2-3; TRBD2 agrees at 7 bases. Germline values: CDR1 SEHNR, CDR2 FQNEAQ (reference sequence). The CDR3 has 16 amino acids. V lost 5 bases and J lost 2; bases outside the gene matches: 10. CDR3 in DNA: TGTGCCAGCAGCCCCAGGACTAGTCATCCCACAGATACGCAGTATTTT. It codes for CASSPRTSHPTDTQYF.

This clonotype was counted between two and nine times. This rearrangement joins TRBV10-3 to TRBJ2-1; possible D gene TRBD1, 5 bases. Trimming left V 3 bases short and J 5 bases short, with 23 bases between. Germline V gene lookup returns CDR1 ENHRY and CDR2 SYGVKD. This CDR3 has 18 residues. The CDR3 DNA is TGTGCCATCAGTGAATCGAATTTTCCAGGGTTTAAGGACAATGAGCAGTTCTTC. Translation: CAISESNFPGFKDNEQFF.

This clonotype has just a few counts. This rearrangement joins TRBV11-1 to TRBJ2-7, with D perhaps being TRBD1 or TRBD2 (5 bases each). There are 14 residues in the CDR3. Germline V gives CDR1 SGHAT, CDR2 FQDESV (reference sequence). V lost 1 base to trimming and J lost 7 bases, with 14 bases between them. The CDR3 nucleotides read TGTGCCAGCAGCTTAGGACAGCGGTGGGGGGAGCAGTACTTC. It codes for CASSLGQRWGEQYF.

The chain has TRBV20-1 and TRBJ2-3; TRBD1 matches 9 bases. CDR1 DFQATT and CDR2 SNEGSKA come from the germline V gene (reference sequence). The CDR3 loop spans 15 amino acids. The junction had 13 bases not matched to a gene; V was cut back by 7 bases and J by 5 bases. The CDR3 is CSGVGQGGLGDTQYF. CDR3 coding DNA: TGCAGTGGAGTGGGACAGGGAGGATTAGGAGATACGCAGTATTTT.

The rearrangement joins TRBV12-3 or TRBV12-4 to TRBJ2-2; the D is unclear. The CDR3 consists of 13 residues. V dropped 10 bases and J dropped 4 bases, with 13 bases sitting between them. The CDR3 nucleotides are TGTGCCATCAACCCCCGGGCCACCGGGGAGCTGTTTTTT. This gives the protein CAINPRATGELFF.

The chain has TRBV6-2 or TRBV6-3 and TRBJ2-1; possible D gene TRBD1, 8 bases. The CDR3 totals 14 residues. Germline lookup yields CDR1 MNHEY and CDR2 SVGEGT. V was shortened by 6 bases and J by 9 bases, with 18 bases between the two germline ends. The CDR3 nucleotides read TGTGCCAGCAGCCCTCGACAGGGGAGGGGTGAGCAGTTCTTC. Protein sequence: CASSPRQGRGEQFF.

To note about this clonotype: Mismatch with germline at one junction end may stem from a read error. This sequence joins TRBV7-6 and TRBJ1-5; 10 bases are a match to TRBD1. This CDR3 has 15 amino acids. The V gene's germline CDR1 is SGHVS and CDR2 FNYEAQ. The CDR3 DNA is TGTGCCAGCAGCCTGGGACAGGGGAGCATTCAGCCCCAGCATTTT. Encoded protein: CASSLGQGSIQPQHF.

The V gene is TRBV6-1, the J gene TRBJ2-7; 7 nucleotides agree with TRBD2. This CDR3 has 15 amino acids. Germline V gene lookup returns CDR1 MNHNS and CDR2 SASEGT. With V trimmed by 1 base and J by 2 bases, 5 bases remained unmatched. CDR3 amino acids: CASSEGAGVTYEQYF. CDR3 in DNA: TGTGCCAGCAGTGAAGGGGCGGGAGTCACCTACGAGCAGTACTTC.

The rearrangement links TRBV20-1 to TRBJ2-7; TRBD1 agrees at 7 bases. This CDR3 spans 13 amino acids. Germline V CDR1 and CDR2: DFQATT, SNEGSKA (reference sequence). V gave up 6 bases and J gave up 3 bases; unmatched junction bases: 8. CDR3 DNA: TGCAGTGCCACAGACAGGGAACTCTACGAGCAGTACTTC. Amino acids: CSATDRELYEQYF.

This clonotype is medium-sized (0.01 to 0.1%) within its sample. The chain carries TRBV19 and TRBJ2-5; TRBD2 might be the D (5 bases). Germline CDR1 reads LNHDA; CDR2 reads SQIVND (reference sequence). Trimming pared 4 bases from V and 1 base from J, leaving 10 bases between. This CDR3 contains 14 residues. The CDR3 DNA is TGTGCCAGTAGTACTGTACGGGGCCAAGAGACCCAGTACTTC. It is translated as CASSTVRGQETQYF.

V usage is TRBV27 and J usage is TRBJ2-2; TRBD1 is a possible D gene (6 bases). Germline CDR1 reads MNHEY; CDR2 reads SMNVEV (reference sequence). The CDR3 length is 14 residues. Trimming pared 5 bases from V and 7 bases from J, leaving 14 bases between. The CDR3 DNA follows: TGTGCCAGCAGTGAGTCGCGAGGGGGCGGGGAGCTGTTTTTT. It is translated as CASSESRGGGELFF.

The chain employs TRBV28 and TRBJ2-3; D not certain. In germline, CDR1 is MDHEN, CDR2 SYDVKM. The CDR3 consists of 14 residues. V lost 2 bases and J lost 2, with 8 bases in between. The DNA of the CDR3 is TGTGCCAGCAGTTTACGTGGCAACACAGATACGCAGTATTTT. This codes for CASSLRGNTDTQYF.

This clonotype ranks as medium-sized. The rearrangement joins TRBV6-6 to TRBJ2-1; 9 bases align to TRBD1. Germline CDR1 is MNHNY and CDR2 is SVGAGI (reference sequence). The CDR3 totals 11 residues. V shed 10 bases, J shed 9 bases, and the junction held 4 bases outside the gene matches. In DNA form, the CDR3 reads TGTGCCACGGGGACAGGGCTTGAGCAGTTCTTC. Translating it yields CATGTGLEQFF.

The rearrangement links TRBV20-1 to TRBJ2-3, with 7 bases that match TRBD1. The CDR3 is made up of 13 amino acids. Unmatched junction bases numbered 8, after V lost 6 bases and J lost 5 bases. Germline V gene lookup returns CDR1 DFQATT and CDR2 SNEGSKA (reference sequence). CDR3 loop: CSASGTALDTQYF. CDR3 nucleotides: TGCAGTGCCTCCGGGACAGCGTTAGATACGCAGTATTTT.

This clonotype has only a few counts. The chain employs TRBV5-6 and TRBJ2-7; the D gene is possibly TRBD2 (6 bases). Germline CDR1 SGHDT, CDR2 YYEEEE. This CDR3 comprises 16 residues. Trimming left V 2 bases short and J 0 bases short, with 15 bases between. CDR3 DNA sequence: TGTGCCAGCAGCTTTTTCCGACTAGAACTCTCCTACGAGCAGTACTTC. This gives the protein CASSFFRLELSYEQYF.

This clonotype was seen a handful of times. The chain joins TRBV7-2 to TRBJ1-3; D unclear. The V gene's germline CDR1 is SGHTA and CDR2 FQGNSA. The CDR3 is made up of 16 amino acids. V was trimmed by 1 base and J by 1 base, leaving 11 bases between them. The CDR3 region is CASSLEFLGSGNTIYF. The DNA for the CDR3 is TGTGCCAGCAGCTTAGAATTCCTGGGGTCTGGAAACACCATATATTTT.

In this sample, this clonotype is medium-sized. The V call is TRBV5-1, the J call TRBJ2-1; TRBD2 is a possible D gene (5 bases). CDR1 SGHRS and CDR2 YFSETQ come from the germline V gene. This CDR3 contains 14 residues. Trimming removed 4 bases at V and 2 bases at J, with 10 bases between. The CDR3 loop reads CASSGSGAYNEQFF. CDR3 DNA: TGCGCCAGCAGCGGATCCGGGGCCTACAATGAGCAGTTCTTC.

This clonotype was counted only a few times. V is TRBV24-1 and J is TRBJ2-1; TRBD2 matches 15 bases. The CDR3 spans 13 residues. Trimming cost V 12 bases and J 8 bases; bases outside gene matches: 4. Per the germline V gene, CDR1 is KGHDR and CDR2 is SFDVKD. CDR3 amino acids: CAAGLAGGHEQFF. In nucleotides, the CDR3 is TGTGCCGCCGGACTAGCGGGAGGGCATGAGCAGTTCTTC.